This T cell receptor (beta chain) was identified during a study of T cells after somatic rescue of genetic block. CDR3 length equals 13 residues. The germline CDR1 and CDR2 sequences are SNHLY and FYNNEI. The V and J ends lost 1 base and 7 bases respectively, with 8 bases between them. Here immunoSEQ multiplex PCR was the method, and the copy in TCRdb shows in-frame clones only, minus some. Altogether more than 65,000 clones are present, approximately 91% being singletons, with the ten largest covering approximately 3%. The sample consisted of peripheral blood mononuclear cells (PBMCs). This receptor was taken from a man in his thirties or forties. The chain employs TRBV2 and TRBJ1-5; D gene unclear. CDR3 sequence: CASSEGRRQPQHF. CDR3 nucleotides: TGTGCCAGCAGTGAAGGGCGACGGCAGCCCCAGCATTTT. The whole variable domain, filled in from reference TRBV2 and TRBJ1-5, reads EPEVTQTPSHQVTQMGQEVILRCVPISNHLYFYWYRQILGQKVEFLVSFYNNEISEKSEIFDDQFSVERPDGSNFTLKIRSTKLEDSAMYFCASSEGRRQPQHFGDGTRLSIL.